What follows are 4 T cell receptor beta chains derived from one specimen sequenced in a study of blood T cells in healthy people across ages. A sample-barcoded 5' primer and a J-beta primer mix were used in a second PCR of roughly 6 to 11 cycles. A single record per CDR3 protein comes from TCRdb applying MiXCR to the 5' RACE reads. The sample holds about 1 million distinct CDR3 sequences; 45% are singletons and the top ten take 18%. Sequenced material: blood. The receptors were gathered from a woman aged 60 to 75 in good health.

This chain uses TRBV10-1 with TRBJ2-1; 8 bases match TRBD2. This CDR3 has 12 amino acids. With V trimmed by 8 bases and J by 7 bases, 4 bases remained unmatched. Germline CDR1 WNHNN, CDR2 SYGVQD (reference sequence). This CDR3 reads CASGTRMNEQFF. The CDR3, as DNA: TGCGCCAGCGGGACTAGGATGAATGAGCAGTTCTTC.

The chain combines TRBV20-1 with TRBJ2-1, with a weak D call TRBD2 (6 bases). Between the trimmed V and J ends, which lost 3 bases and 9 bases, there was a span of 24 bases. Germline-derived CDR1 and CDR2 are DFQATT and SNEGSKA (reference sequence). The CDR3 contains 16 residues. The CDR3 protein is CSASRIRRGGTGEQFF. CDR3 DNA: TGCAGTGCTAGTCGGATTCGGAGGGGCGGGACGGGTGAGCAGTTCTTC.

The chain employs TRBV7-8 and TRBJ2-1, with 12 nucleotides matching TRBD2. The CDR3 consists of 15 residues. In germline, CDR1 is SGHVS, CDR2 FQNEAQ. J lost 9 bases, V lost 6 bases, and 9 bases had no gene match. The CDR3 sequence is CASRTLAGGLIEQFF. The CDR3 DNA sequence: TGTGCCAGCAGGACACTAGCGGGAGGCTTAATTGAGCAGTTCTTC.

As for this clonotype: A much larger clone differs from this one at a single base, so this may be a read error. This sequence joins TRBV11-2 and TRBJ1-1; no clear D gene. V lost 2 bases and J lost 0, with 13 bases in between. CDR1 and CDR2 (germline): SGHAT, FQNNGV. The CDR3 runs 16 residues. The chain's CDR3 is CASSLLTRSMNTEAFF. CDR3 nucleotide sequence: TGTGCCAGCAGCTTACTAACGAGGAGCATGAACACTGAAGCTTTCTTT.